This TCR beta chain originates from a study of T-cell memory formation after mild COVID-19 (dated by TCRdb to about 2021). About the investigation overall: TCR sequence clusters from the two donors were found to be largely donor specific. In two donors, T-cell clones that expanded and contracted after mild COVID-19 were followed by sequencing TCRalpha and TCRbeta repertoires longitudinally. Two young, previously healthy adult volunteers, one female and one male, were included in the cohort.

The sequencing machine was an Illumina NovaSeq 6000. TCRalpha and TCRbeta cDNA libraries were built by 5'RACE with constant-segment primers, adding sample barcodes and unique molecular identifiers. Trizol reagent was used to extract RNA from every sample. The libraries were amplified in two PCR steps, and the second step added a second sample barcode and Illumina TruSeq adapters. Libraries were sequenced on an Illumina NovaSeq with 2 x 150 bp paired-end reads. In the paper's pipeline: The reads were demultiplexed and collapsed into UMI-guided consensus sequences using migec v1.2.7. Using mixcr v2.1.11, UMI consensuses were aligned to TRA and TRB V and J templates and then assembled into clonotypes. A clonotype was counted as expanded or contracted only if both edgeR and NoisET called the change significant, with noise models trained on biological replicates. edgeR calls used a false discovery rate-adjusted p below 0.01 and a log2 fold-change threshold of 1. PCA with hierarchical clustering of max-normalized trajectories of the 1000 most abundant clonotypes was used as exploratory dynamics analysis. Separately sequenced CD4+ and CD8+ repertoires were used to assign the CD4 or CD8 phenotype of responding clones. The public reads were quality trimmed at Q25 with fastp and then assembled into clones with MiXCR by TCRdb, keeping productive beta chains. Every CDR3 protein is listed once, alongside the most common genes and DNA of its rows. The authors' filters were not applied to this entry. Here the sample has around 310,000 distinct CDR3 sequences; approximately 22% occur a single time. The leading ten clones occupy 21% of the sample.

On this clonotype itself: Its antigen is still unknown. Nothing much larger sits one base from this clone, and base qualities are not available.

Paper-wide results and their limitations: Clones contracting from day 15 to 85 had balanced CD4/CD8 phenotypes, while a second wave expanding from day 15 to 37 was biased towards CD4+. SARS-CoV-2 specificity was not confirmed for the second-wave clones peaking on day 37. The detection of some responding clones in pre-infection memory suggests that pre-existing cross-reactive memory T cells joined the SARS-CoV-2 response. The study included only a couple of mild cases, and larger cohorts that include severe cases with pre-infection samples were judged to be necessary. Contracting CD4+ clones appeared mostly in the CM and EM memory subsets, whereas CD8+ clones were enriched in EMRA.

The germline ends are 14 bases apart after V is trimmed by 3 bases and J by 3 bases. The germline V gene encodes CDR1 MGHRA and CDR2 YSYEKL. Inclusive of the bounding cysteine and phenylalanine, the CDR3 is 15 residues long. The only DNA kept is the CDR3, 45 bases in frame from the first base. Ficoll-Paque density gradient centrifugation was the method used to isolate PBMCs. Sequencing used PBMCs or a T cell subset sorted from them (not recorded which). This TCR derives from a man between 18 and 35 years old who had mild COVID-19 (a few samples of this study predate the infection). The sample titles of this study are shuffled in the database, so cell type and time point are left out; the donor was told from shared clones. Recombination connected TRBV4-1 to TRBJ1-1; no D gene call is confident. This receptor has the CDR3 CASSHTLVSDTEAFF. The DNA sequence is TGCGCCAGCAGCCATACCCTAGTGTCTGACACTGAAGCTTTCTTT.